This T cell receptor beta chain was found in a study of blood T cell repertoires in COVID-19. Clones were read by immunoSEQ multiplex PCR, and TCRdb kept only the in-frame ones, dropping some. The data show 100,000 or so clones, approximately 91% seen once. Germline assignment: CDR1 SEHNR and CDR2 FQNEAQ (reference sequence). Trimming took off 0 bases at V and 10 bases at J, with 4 bases between the two ends. The CDR3 runs to 11 residues. The sequence was obtained from a woman between 55 and 75 years old with acute or convalescent COVID-19. The sequenced sample consisted of peripheral blood. This rearrangement joins TRBV7-9 to TRBJ2-1, with D uncertain. The CDR3 bases are TGTGCCAGCAGCTTAGCCCCAGAGCAGTTCTTC. Its protein product is CASSLAPEQFF.